This entry concerns a single T cell receptor beta chain. Losses at the gene ends were 4 bases for V and 2 bases for J; bases not matched to a gene: 9. The germline V gene encodes CDR1 SGHTA and CDR2 FQGNSA. This CDR3 is built from 16 residues. The record originates from a study of T cell changes during pregnancy in multiple sclerosis. Assay used: immunoSEQ multiplex PCR; TCRdb lists only in-frame clones, some missing. The sample shows approximately 33,000 clones, around nine tenths of them seen only once. The sequencing here drew on CD4+ T cells from peripheral blood mononuclear cells, taken in the first trimester of pregnancy. The sequence derives from a female donor in good health, enrolled as a control in a pregnancy study. The chain carries TRBV7-2 and TRBJ2-3; 7 nucleotides agree with TRBD2. Here the CDR3 reads CASSSGLGGFTDTQYF. The CDR3 nucleotides read TGTGCCAGCAGCTCCGGACTAGGAGGGTTCACAGATACGCAGTATTTT.